A selection of T cell receptor beta chains follows, all from one sample in a study of blood T cell repertoires in COVID-19. The protocol was immunoSEQ multiplex PCR, while the TCRdb copy is restricted to in-frame clones and leaves out a portion. This table has 140,000 to 150,000 clones, approximately 79% appearing once. The material sequenced was peripheral blood. The receptors here all came from a man in his forties or fifties with active or convalescent COVID-19. CDR3s include the opening cysteine and the closing phenylalanine or tryptophan. The order of the fields is CDR3 DNA, CDR3 protein, V gene, D gene, clone size, J gene. D genes are given only for firm matches. Some rows mark clone size as missing; the rest say once, few, many or name a class of expanded clone.

DNA: TGTGCCAGCAGCTTAGCACTAGCCGACACTTTAGCCAAAAACATTCAGTACTTC
CDR3: CASSLALADTLAKNIQYF
V: TRBV7-8
D: .
size: .
J: TRBJ2-4

DNA: TGTGCCACCAGTGATTTTGCGAGAACCAATGAGCAGTTCTTC
CDR3: CATSDFARTNEQFF
V: TRBV24-1
D: .
size: .
J: TRBJ2-1

DNA: TGTGCCAGCTCCCCCTCTAGCGGACTATGGGACGAGCAGTACTTC
CDR3: CASSPSSGLWDEQYF
V: TRBV3-1/TRBV3-2
D: TRBD2
size: .
J: TRBJ2-7

DNA: TGTGCCAGCTCCCAGAATGACTACGAGCAGTACTTC
CDR3: CASSQNDYEQYF
V: TRBV18
D: .
size: .
J: TRBJ2-7

DNA: TGTGCCAGCGTCCGACAGGGGGCGCAGGAGACCCAGTACTTC
CDR3: CASVRQGAQETQYF
V: TRBV2
D: TRBD1
size: .
J: TRBJ2-5

DNA: TGTGCCAGCCGATCCGGGGCGGGGGTTAGCAATCAGCCCCAGCATTTT
CDR3: CASRSGAGVSNQPQHF
V: TRBV27
D: .
size: few
J: TRBJ1-5

DNA: TGTGCCAGCAGCTTAGAGGGTCCGGCAGGGGGCTTCACTGAAGCTTTCTTT
CDR3: CASSLEGPAGGFTEAFF
V: TRBV7-2
D: TRBD1
size: .
J: TRBJ1-1

DNA: TGTGCCAGTAGGCCGAGGGTAGATCAGCCCCAGCATTTT
CDR3: CASRPRVDQPQHF
V: TRBV19
D: .
size: .
J: TRBJ1-5

DNA: TGTGCTAGTGGTTTGCTCCGACTAGCACAGAACACCGGGGAGCTGTTTTTT
CDR3: CASGLLRLAQNTGELFF
V: TRBV12-5
D: TRBD2
size: .
J: TRBJ2-2

DNA: TGTGCCAGCAAGCCCTCAGGGGGTTTCGAGCAGTACTTC
CDR3: CASKPSGGFEQYF
V: TRBV6-6
D: TRBD1
size: .
J: TRBJ2-7

DNA: TGCGCCAGCAGCATGGCCGGGACAGTGAACACTGAAGCTTTCTTT
CDR3: CASSMAGTVNTEAFF
V: TRBV5-1
D: TRBD1
size: .
J: TRBJ1-1

DNA: TGCAGCGGGGGACATCCGGGGAACACCATATATTTT
CDR3: CSGGHPGNTIYF
V: TRBV29-1
D: .
size: .
J: TRBJ1-3

DNA: TGTGCCAGCAGTTCCGGGGGCTATGGCTACACCTTC
CDR3: CASSSGGYGYTF
V: TRBV12-3/TRBV12-4
D: .
size: .
J: TRBJ1-2

DNA: TGTGCCAGCTCCGAGGACAGTTCCAATTCACCCCTCCACTTT
CDR3: CASSEDSSNSPLHF
V: TRBV9
D: .
size: few
J: TRBJ1-6

DNA: TGTGCCAGCAGCTTAGTTCGGGATGGTCGGGAGCTGTTTTTT
CDR3: CASSLVRDGRELFF
V: TRBV7-6
D: .
size: .
J: TRBJ2-2

DNA: TGTGCCACTAGTTTGGACAGGGGAGGGGATCAGCCCCAGCATTTT
CDR3: CATSLDRGGDQPQHF
V: TRBV15
D: TRBD1
size: few
J: TRBJ1-5

DNA: TGTGCCAGCAGTTATAGGGGTAATGAAAAACTGTTTTTT
CDR3: CASSYRGNEKLFF
V: TRBV6-2/TRBV6-3
D: .
size: .
J: TRBJ1-4

DNA: TGTGCCAGCAGCTTGGGGAGCAAAATCTACGAGCAGTACTTC
CDR3: CASSLGSKIYEQYF
V: TRBV5-6
D: .
size: .
J: TRBJ2-7

DNA: TGCGCCAGCAGGTCGGACAGGGCCGCTGGCTACACCTTC
CDR3: CASRSDRAAGYTF
V: TRBV5-1
D: TRBD1
size: .
J: TRBJ1-2

DNA: TGTGCCAGCGATGCGACTAGCGAAAAAACTCAAGAGACCCAGTACTTC
CDR3: CASDATSEKTQETQYF
V: TRBV2
D: TRBD2
size: .
J: TRBJ2-5